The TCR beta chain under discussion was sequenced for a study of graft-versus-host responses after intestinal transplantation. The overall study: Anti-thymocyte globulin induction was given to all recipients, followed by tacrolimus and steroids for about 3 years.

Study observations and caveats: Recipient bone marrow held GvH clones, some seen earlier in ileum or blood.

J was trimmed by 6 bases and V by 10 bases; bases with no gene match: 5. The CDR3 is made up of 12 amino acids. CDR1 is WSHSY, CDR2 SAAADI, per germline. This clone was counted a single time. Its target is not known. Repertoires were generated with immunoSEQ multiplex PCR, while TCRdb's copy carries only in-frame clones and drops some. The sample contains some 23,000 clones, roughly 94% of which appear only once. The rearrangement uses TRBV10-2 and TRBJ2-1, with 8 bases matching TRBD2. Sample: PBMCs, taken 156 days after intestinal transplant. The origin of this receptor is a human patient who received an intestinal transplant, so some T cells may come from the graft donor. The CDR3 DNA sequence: TGCGCCATCGGACTAGCTCCCAATGAGCAGTTCTTC. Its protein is CAIGLAPNEQFF.